Listed here are 12 T cell receptor beta chains from one sample, sequenced in a study of identifying expanded T cells in peripheral blood. Generated by immunoSEQ multiplex PCR, the TCRdb table keeps only in-frame clones and is missing some. In the table there are some 90,000 clones, about 90% of which are singletons. The sample was blood. Receptors were obtained from a person aged 18 to 75 in good health.

This rearrangement joins TRBV7-2 to TRBJ1-1; D gene unclear. There are 14 residues in the CDR3. Germline V gene data show CDR1 as SGHTA and CDR2 as FQGNSA. V was pared by 3 bases and J by 1 base, with 9 bases between. As DNA, the CDR3 is TGTGCCAGCAGCTTGCCCAACAGGAACACTGAAGCTTTCTTT. Its translation is CASSLPNRNTEAFF.

This chain uses TRBV6-5 with TRBJ1-3, with D possibly TRBD1 on 6 matching bases. CDR3 length: 15 residues. Germline CDR1 and CDR2: MNHEY and SVGAGI. V lost 7 bases to trimming and J lost 0 bases, with 13 bases between them. The CDR3 nucleotides read TGTGCCAGCACCCTAAGGGGGGGCTCTGGAAACACCATATATTTT. This codes for CASTLRGGSGNTIYF.

V is TRBV4-1 and J is TRBJ1-2, with D maybe TRBD1 (5 bases). The CDR3 has 19 amino acids. Per the germline V gene, CDR1 is MGHRA and CDR2 is YSYEKL. V was clipped by 5 bases and J by 7 bases, with 32 bases between them. In DNA, the CDR3 is TGCGCCAGCAGCTCGCCCCACTTGACGCAGGGTTTGGCACTCAGTGGCTACACCTTC. Encoded protein: CASSSPHLTQGLALSGYTF.

The chain has TRBV4-2 and TRBJ1-3; 8 bases match TRBD1. Looked up from germline, CDR1 is LGHNA and CDR2 is YNFKEQ. Trimming cost V 1 base and J 9 bases; bases outside gene matches: 11. The CDR3 is made up of 16 amino acids. CDR3 loop: CASSQGGTGGFVTIYF. CDR3 in DNA: TGTGCCAGCAGCCAAGGGGGGACAGGAGGATTTGTCACCATATATTTT.

This clone has just one count. The V and J genes are TRBV5-5 and TRBJ2-7; the D gene is possibly TRBD2 (5 bases). The CDR3 runs to 12 residues. Germline CDR1 SGHKS, CDR2 YYEKEE (reference sequence). V lost 0 bases to trimming and J lost 8 bases, with 9 bases between them. Here the CDR3 reads CASSLEIGKQYF. The CDR3 nucleotides are TGTGCCAGCAGCTTGGAAATCGGGAAGCAGTACTTC.

The chain employs TRBV5-4 and TRBJ1-3; D is perhaps TRBD1 (5 bases). Trimming pared 2 bases from V and 6 bases from J, leaving 9 bases between. This CDR3 has 13 residues. Looked up from germline, CDR1 is SGHNT and CDR2 is YYREEE (reference sequence). In DNA, the CDR3 is TGTGCCAGCAGCTTAGGGACCGAAAACACCATATATTTT. Protein sequence: CASSLGTENTIYF.

This clone has just a few counts. This chain uses TRBV30 with TRBJ1-5; D is undetermined. Germline V CDR1 and CDR2: GTSNPN, SVGIG (reference sequence). V lost 0 bases to trimming and J lost 2 bases, with 11 bases between them. CDR3 size: 15 residues. CDR3 bases: TGTGCCTGGAGTGTTCAGGTTTGGGGCAATCAGCCCCAGCATTTT. Translating gives CAWSVQVWGNQPQHF. The entire variable domain, with the rest obtained from reference TRBV30 and TRBJ1-5, is as follows: SQTIHQWPATLVQPVGSPLSLECTVEGTSNPNLYWYRQAAGRGLQLLFYSVGIGQISSEVPQNLSASRPQDRQFILSSKKLLLSDSGFYLCAWSVQVWGNQPQHFGDGTRLSIL.

The chain recombines TRBV5-4 with TRBJ1-1, with 7 bases that match TRBD1. Germline V gene sequence: CDR1 SGHNT, CDR2 YYREEE (reference sequence). The CDR3 covers 15 residues. V lost 4 bases to trimming and J lost 2 bases; unmatched junction nucleotides: 8. The CDR3 is CASSTRTGLNTEAFF. The CDR3 nucleotides read TGTGCCAGCAGCACAAGGACAGGACTCAACACTGAAGCTTTCTTT.

The chain uses TRBV7-9 and TRBJ2-1; unclear D gene. V lost 5 bases, J lost 8 bases, and 19 bases lay in between. Germline V lookup: CDR1 SEHNR, CDR2 FQNEAQ (reference sequence). The CDR3 loop spans 15 amino acids. The CDR3 DNA reads as TGTGCCAGCAGCCCCACCGTCCCGAGGATGGATGAGCAGTTCTTC. Translation: CASSPTVPRMDEQFF.

The J gene is TRBJ2-1, the V gene TRBV7-2; 10 bases line up with TRBD2. V gave up 5 bases and J gave up 0 bases; unmatched junction bases: 7. Germline CDR1 SGHTA, CDR2 FQGNSA. The CDR3 is 17 residues long. CDR3 amino acids: CASSRKTSGVSYNEQFF. CDR3 nucleotide sequence: TGTGCCAGCAGCAGGAAAACTAGCGGGGTCTCCTACAATGAGCAGTTCTTC. Together with reference TRBV7-2 and TRBJ2-1, the CDR3 gives the full variable domain: GAGVSQSPSNKVTEKGKDVELRCDPISGHTALYWYRQSLGQGLEFLIYFQGNSAPDKSGLPSDRFSAERTGGSVSTLTIQRTQQEDSAVYLCASSRKTSGVSYNEQFFGPGTRLTVL.

The chain uses TRBV10-3 and TRBJ1-1, with 7 bases identical to TRBD1. Trimming removed 6 bases from V and 4 bases from J; junction bases left unmatched: 8. The CDR3 contains 14 residues. Germline CDR1 and CDR2: ENHRY and SYGVKD. CDR3 DNA sequence: TGTGCCATCAGCCTGAAGACAGGGTTCACTGAAGCTTTCTTT. The encoded protein is CAISLKTGFTEAFF.

The chain uses TRBV9 and TRBJ1-6; 11 bases map to TRBD1. This CDR3 is 15 amino acids long. Per germline, CDR1 SGDLS and CDR2 YYNGEE. J gave up 10 bases and V 3 bases, and 6 bases lay outside the gene matches. The CDR3 region is CASSARTGGGSPLHF. The DNA for the CDR3 is TGTGCCAGCAGCGCCCGGACAGGGGGCGGATCACCCCTCCACTTT.